This TCR beta chain was observed in a study of control samples from healthy donors and cancer patients. Using immunoSEQ multiplex PCR, the repertoire was profiled, and TCRdb retains in-frame clones only, with some absent. The table includes tens of thousands of clones, 95% to 97% detected once. CDR1 and CDR2 (germline): SNHLY, FYNNEI. Trimming removed 6 bases from V and 5 bases from J, with 5 bases in between. The CDR3 runs to 11 residues. The receptor was isolated from a woman in her thirties in good health. The specimen sequenced was blood. The chain employs TRBV2 and TRBJ2-1; D is tentatively TRBD1 or TRBD2 (5 bases each). CDR3: CASRGDNEQFF. CDR3 coding DNA: TGTGCCAGCAGGGGGGACAATGAGCAGTTCTTC. Supplemented by reference TRBV2 and TRBJ2-1, the full variable domain reads EPEVTQTPSHQVTQMGQEVILRCVPISNHLYFYWYRQILGQKVEFLVSFYNNEISEKSEIFDDQFSVERPDGSNFTLKIRSTKLEDSAMYFCASRGDNEQFFGPGTRLTVL.